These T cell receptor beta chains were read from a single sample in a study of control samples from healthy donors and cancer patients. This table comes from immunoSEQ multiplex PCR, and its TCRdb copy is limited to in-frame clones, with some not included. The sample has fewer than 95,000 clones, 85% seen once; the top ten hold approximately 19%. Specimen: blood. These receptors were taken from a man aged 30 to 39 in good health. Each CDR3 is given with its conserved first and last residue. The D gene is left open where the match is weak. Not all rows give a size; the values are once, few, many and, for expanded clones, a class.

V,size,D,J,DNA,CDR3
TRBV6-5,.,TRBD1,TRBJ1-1,TGTGCCAGCAGTCCGAACGGGCTACAGGGGGGTTCCTTT,CASSPNGLQGGSF
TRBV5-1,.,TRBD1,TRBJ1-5,TGCGCCAGCAGCCCTGGGACAGGTCGGCAGCCCCAGCATTTT,CASSPGTGRQPQHF
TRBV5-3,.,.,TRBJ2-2,TGTGCCAGAAGCTTGGGAAGGCAGGGCAGGCGGGGAGCTGTTTTT,CARSLGRQGRRGAVF
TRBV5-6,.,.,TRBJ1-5,TGTGCCAGCAGCTTGACAGGGCATCAGCCCCAGCATTTT,CASSLTGHQPQHF
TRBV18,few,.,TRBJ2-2,TGTGCCAGCTCCCGAGGCACCGGGGAGCTGTTTTTT,CASSRGTGELFF
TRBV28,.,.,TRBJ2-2,TGTGCCAGCAGCACCCCCGCAGCTAACACCGGGGAGCTGTTTTTT,CASSTPAANTGELFF
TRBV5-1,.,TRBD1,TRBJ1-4,TGCGCCAGCAGCGCCGGGACAGCCTCTAATGAAAAACTGTTTTTT,CASSAGTASNEKLFF
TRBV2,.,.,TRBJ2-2,TGTGCCAGCCTCCAAGGAAGGGGGAACACCGGGGAGCTGTTTTTT,CASLQGRGNTGELFF
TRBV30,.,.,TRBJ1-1,TGTGCCTGGAGGACAGGGAACACTGAAGCTTTCTTT,CAWRTGNTEAFF
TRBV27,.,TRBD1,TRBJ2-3,TGTGCCAGCAGCCGGACAGGCTGGAATACGCAGTATTTT,CASSRTGWNTQYF
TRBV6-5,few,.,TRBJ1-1,TGTGCCAGCAGCTTCTCCGCGGACAGCGATACTGAAGCTTTCTTT,CASSFSADSDTEAFF
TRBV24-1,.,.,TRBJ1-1,TGTGCCACCAGTGATTTCAAAACAGGTGAAGCTTTCTTT,CATSDFKTGEAFF
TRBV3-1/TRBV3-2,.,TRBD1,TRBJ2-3,TGTGCCAGCACCCAGGGTTTGGGGACAGGGATCACAGATACGCAGTATTTT,CASTQGLGTGITDTQYF
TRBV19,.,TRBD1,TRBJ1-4,TGTGCCAGTAGTATCGCACAGGGGGGTGAAAAACTGTTTTTT,CASSIAQGGEKLFF
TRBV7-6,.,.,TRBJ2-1,TGTGCCAGCAGCCCCCCCCGTGACCGGGACAAAATCTACAATGAGCAGTTCTTC,CASSPPRDRDKIYNEQFF
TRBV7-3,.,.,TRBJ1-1,TGTGCCAGCAGCCTATCGCCCCTGCGGGGGAACACTGAAGCTTTCTTT,CASSLSPLRGNTEAFF